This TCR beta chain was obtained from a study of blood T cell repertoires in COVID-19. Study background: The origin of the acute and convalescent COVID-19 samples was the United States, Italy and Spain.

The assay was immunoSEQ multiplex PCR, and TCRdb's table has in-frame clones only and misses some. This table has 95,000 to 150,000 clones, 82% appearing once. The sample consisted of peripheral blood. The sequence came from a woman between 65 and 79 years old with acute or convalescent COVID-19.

CDR3: CAWSPGQGSRAFF. The CDR3 bases are TGTGCCTGGAGCCCCGGACAGGGCTCCCGAGCTTTCTTT. The rearrangement joins TRBV30 to TRBJ1-1; 8 bases agree with TRBD1. Trimming removed 3 bases from V and 10 bases from J; junction bases left unmatched: 10. The germline V gene encodes CDR1 GTSNPN and CDR2 SVGIG (reference sequence). This CDR3 is built from 13 residues.